A single sample is the source of the 22 T cell receptor beta chains below, sequenced in a study of T-cell reconstitution after alpha-beta-depleted transplantation in children. Library preparation (for TCRbeta) was performed with unique molecular identifiers. TCRdb analysed the PCR reads with MiXCR anew, one entry per CDR3 protein. The table shows 500,000 to 600,000 distinct CDR3 sequences, with approximately 30% occurring only once. The source material was PBMCs, sampled before TCRalphabeta/CD19-depleted stem cell transplant. Source of these receptors: a boy younger than two with Wiskott-Aldrich syndrome, due to receive a stem cell transplant.

This clonotype was counted a few times. CDR3 sequence (DNA): TGTGCCAGCAGCCTCCGGGCCAAGATACGCTACGAGCAGTACTTC. It yields the protein CASSLRAKIRYEQYF. This chain joins TRBV7-8 and TRBJ2-7, with D hard to call. V dropped 5 bases and J dropped 3 bases, with 17 bases sitting between them. The CDR3 is 15 amino acids. The germline gives CDR1 SGHVS, CDR2 FQNEAQ.

The chain has TRBV5-1 and TRBJ1-1; unclear D gene. Germline values: CDR1 SGHRS, CDR2 YFSETQ. The CDR3 has 16 amino acids. The ends were cut back, 0 bases at V and 0 bases at J, with 12 bases in the middle. The CDR3 DNA is TGCGCCAGCAGCTTGGCTTTTACATCAGTGAACACTGAAGCTTTCTTT. Translated: CASSLAFTSVNTEAFF.

The V gene is TRBV15, the J gene TRBJ2-7; 10 bases line up with TRBD1. Germline V gene sequence: CDR1 LNHNV, CDR2 YYDKDF (reference sequence). The CDR3 runs to 16 residues. V was clipped by 1 base and J by 4 bases; unmatched bases: 7. The CDR3 is CATSRGPGQGMYEQYF. CDR3 nucleotide sequence: TGTGCCACCAGCAGAGGACCGGGACAGGGGATGTACGAGCAGTACTTC.

This clonotype has a handful of counts. The chain is built from TRBV27 and TRBJ1-5; D gene ambiguous. This CDR3 contains 14 residues. V lost 3 bases and J lost 6, with 12 bases in between. Germline CDR1 is MNHEY and CDR2 is SMNVEV (reference sequence). CDR3 DNA: TGTGCCAGCAGTTTTCGGGGTGGTGCTCAGCCCCAGCATTTT. As protein: CASSFRGGAQPQHF.

The rearrangement uses TRBV20-1 and TRBJ2-3, with D possibly being TRBD1 (6 bases). Germline V lookup: CDR1 DFQATT, CDR2 SNEGSKA (reference sequence). The CDR3 has 15 residues. Trimming stripped 1 base from V and 0 bases from J, with 11 bases between. The CDR3 reads CSARGTVTSTDTQYF. The CDR3 coding sequence is TGCAGTGCTAGAGGGACAGTTACTAGCACAGATACGCAGTATTTT.

This clonotype showed up just a few times. The V and J genes are TRBV28 and TRBJ2-3, with D maybe TRBD2 (5 bases). The germline V gene encodes CDR1 MDHEN and CDR2 SYDVKM. The CDR3 sequence is 15 residues long. V was trimmed by 5 bases and J by 2 bases, leaving 14 bases between them. The CDR3 loop reads CASSLGRTYTDTQYF. The CDR3 nucleotides read TGTGCCAGCAGTCTAGGACGGACTTACACAGATACGCAGTATTTT.

J is TRBJ2-3 and V is TRBV20-1; no firm D call. Per germline, CDR1 DFQATT and CDR2 SNEGSKA (reference sequence). The CDR3 is 14 amino acids. Between the trimmed V and J ends, which lost 4 bases and 0 bases, there was a span of 11 bases. The CDR3 is CSAMERASTDTQYF. CDR3 in DNA: TGCAGTGCTATGGAAAGGGCTAGCACAGATACGCAGTATTTT.

This clonotype came up a few times. The rearrangement links TRBV11-2 to TRBJ2-5, with 11 bases that match TRBD2. Germline assignment: CDR1 SGHAT and CDR2 FQNNGV. The CDR3 has 16 residues. V trimming: 5 bases; J trimming: 5 bases; junction bases outside the gene matches: 10. CDR3 bases: TGTGCCAGCAGCCCACTGACTAGCGGGAAGCGGGAGACCCAGTACTTC. Its protein product is CASSPLTSGKRETQYF. The full variable domain, rest sourced from reference TRBV11-2 and TRBJ2-5, is EAGVAQSPRYKIIEKRQSVAFWCNPISGHATLYWYQQILGQGPKLLIQFQNNGVVDDSQLPKDRFSAERLKGVDSTLKIQPAKLEDSAVYLCASSPLTSGKRETQYFGPGTRLLVL.

The V call is TRBV7-6, the J call TRBJ2-5; 7 bases align to TRBD2. Looked up from germline, CDR1 is SGHVS and CDR2 is FNYEAQ. Trimming removed 3 bases from V and 4 bases from J; junction bases left unmatched: 5. The CDR3 totals 14 residues. The chain's CDR3 is CASSFLAAGETQYF. CDR3 coding DNA: TGTGCCAGCAGCTTCCTAGCGGCAGGAGAGACCCAGTACTTC. The full variable domain, rest sourced from reference TRBV7-6 and TRBJ2-5, is GAGVSQSPRYKVTKRGQDVALRCDPISGHVSLYWYRQALGQGPEFLTYFNYEAQQDKSGLPNDRFSAERPEGSISTLTIQRTEQRDSAMYRCASSFLAAGETQYFGPGTRLLVL.

V and J are TRBV5-1 and TRBJ1-6, with TRBD1 matching 7 bases. Germline CDR1 SGHRS, CDR2 YFSETQ. The CDR3 contains 15 residues. V shed 4 bases, J shed 6 bases, and the junction held 7 bases outside the gene matches. CDR3 bases: TGCGCCAGCAGCGAACAGGGGTCGGGTAATTCACCCCTCCACTTT. Encoded protein: CASSEQGSGNSPLHF.

The chain uses TRBV5-1 and TRBJ2-7; unclear D gene. CDR3 length: 15 residues. Germline V gene sequence: CDR1 SGHRS, CDR2 YFSETQ. V was shortened by 4 bases and J by 2 bases, with 16 bases between the two germline ends. The CDR3 spells CASSAERRRTYEQYF. The CDR3 region has the DNA TGCGCCAGCAGCGCCGAGAGACGACGGACCTACGAGCAGTACTTC.

This chain uses TRBV9 with TRBJ2-3, with TRBD1 matching over 11 bases. This CDR3 is 17 amino acids long. With 4 bases clipped from V and 0 bases from J, the junction kept 7 bases outside the gene matches. Germline V gene lookup returns CDR1 SGDLS and CDR2 YYNGEE. The CDR3 reads CASSLGTGGISTDTQYF. Written as DNA, the CDR3 is TGTGCCAGCAGCCTTGGGACAGGGGGGATTAGCACAGATACGCAGTATTTT. The variable domain in full, completed from reference TRBV9 and TRBJ2-3, reads DSGVTQTPKHLITATGQRVTLRCSPRSGDLSVYWYQQSLDQGLQFLIQYYNGEERAKGNILERFSAQQFPDLHSELNLSSLELGDSALYFCASSLGTGGISTDTQYFGPGTRLTVL.

This clonotype was observed many times. The rearrangement links TRBV7-2 to TRBJ2-6; 7 bases align to TRBD2. Germline CDR1 is SGHTA and CDR2 is FQGNSA. CDR3 length: 20 amino acids. The V segment lost 0 bases and the J segment 0 bases; nucleotides outside the gene matches: 11. The CDR3 DNA is TGTGCCAGCAGCTTAGCTAATACGGGGACGGGGGGCTCTGGGGCCAACGTCCTGACTTTC. Translating gives CASSLANTGTGGSGANVLTF.

The rearrangement uses TRBV5-5 and TRBJ2-3; D remains unclear. The CDR3 totals 10 residues. V shed 4 bases and J shed 8 bases, with 5 bases lying between them. In germline, CDR1 is SGHKS, CDR2 YYEKEE (reference sequence). The chain's CDR3 is CASSDVTQYF. CDR3 nucleotide sequence: TGTGCCAGCAGCGACGTTACGCAGTATTTT.

There are a few counts of this clonotype. V usage is TRBV7-2 and J usage is TRBJ1-1, with D maybe TRBD1 (5 bases). V gave up 0 bases and J gave up 1 base, with 9 bases separating them. The germline CDR1 and CDR2 sequences are SGHTA and FQGNSA. CDR3 length equals 15 residues. The CDR3 sequence is CASSLAATANTEAFF. CDR3 coding DNA: TGTGCCAGCAGCTTAGCGGCGACAGCGAACACTGAAGCTTTCTTT.

The chain couples TRBV12-3 or TRBV12-4 to TRBJ2-4, with D hard to call. V lost 2 bases to trimming and J lost 15 bases, with 11 bases between them. This CDR3 region has 11 residues. The CDR3 reads CASSLFGMLYF. The CDR3 nucleotides read TGTGCCAGCAGTTTATTCGGCATGTTGTACTTC.

The chain combines TRBV5-1 with TRBJ2-7; D might be TRBD2 (6 bases). V dropped 0 bases and J dropped 2 bases, with 12 bases sitting between them. CDR3 length: 15 amino acids. Germline assignment: CDR1 SGHRS and CDR2 YFSETQ. CDR3 in DNA: TGCGCCAGCAGCTTGGATACGGGACTTACCTACGAGCAGTACTTC. Encoded protein: CASSLDTGLTYEQYF.

This sequence joins TRBV4-2 and TRBJ2-1, with 8 bases matching TRBD2. Trimming removed 3 bases from V and 8 bases from J; junction bases left unmatched: 18. The germline gives CDR1 LGHNA, CDR2 YNFKEQ. The CDR3 extends over 18 amino acids. The CDR3 sequence is CASSQGRGLEGLWYEQFF. The DNA of the CDR3 is TGTGCCAGCAGCCAGGGCCGGGGACTAGAGGGGTTGTGGTATGAGCAGTTCTTC.

This clonotype was counted a few times. This sequence joins TRBV6-1 and TRBJ1-1; TRBD1 matches 8 bases. The CDR3 consists of 15 residues. Trimming removed 6 bases from V and 1 base from J; junction bases left unmatched: 7. Germline V gene data show CDR1 as MNHNS and CDR2 as SASEGT. The chain's CDR3 is CASRRGQDRNTEAFF. Written as DNA, the CDR3 is TGTGCCAGCAGAAGGGGACAGGACAGGAACACTGAAGCTTTCTTT.

This rearrangement joins TRBV20-1 to TRBJ2-1, with TRBD1 identical over 7 bases. CDR3 length: 14 residues. V gave up 5 bases and J gave up 4 bases; unmatched junction bases: 8. Germline V lookup: CDR1 DFQATT, CDR2 SNEGSKA (reference sequence). As DNA, the CDR3 is TGCAGTGCTGAAGACAGGGTAGGGTACAATGAGCAGTTCTTC. This translates into CSAEDRVGYNEQFF.

V is TRBV5-1 and J is TRBJ2-7; D is possibly TRBD1 (6 bases). Trimming removed 5 bases at V and 0 bases at J, with 18 bases between. Germline V gives CDR1 SGHRS, CDR2 YFSETQ. The CDR3 consists of 16 residues. CDR3 sequence reads: CASRYRVGKSSYEQYF. The CDR3 DNA reads as TGCGCCAGCAGATACAGGGTGGGAAAGAGCTCCTACGAGCAGTACTTC.

The sample holds a few counts of this clonotype. V is TRBV4-2 and J is TRBJ2-2; no reliable D call. The CDR3 consists of 14 residues. Germline CDR1 reads LGHNA; CDR2 reads YNFKEQ. V lost 2 bases to trimming and J lost 0 bases, with 4 bases between them. The CDR3 DNA sequence: TGTGCCAGCAGCCAAACAACGAACACCGGGGAGCTGTTTTTT. Protein sequence: CASSQTTNTGELFF.